This T cell receptor (beta chain) originates from a study of CD8+CD57+ T cells in acquired aplastic anemia. Looking at the study overall: CD4+ and CD8+ cells, once sorted, gave DNA averaging about 3 ug.

The CDR3 is 15 amino acids. Germline V gene sequence: CDR1 SGHNT, CDR2 YYREEE (reference sequence). Germline trimming cut 0 bases from V and 6 bases from J; bases unmatched to any gene: 3. Patients picked for sequencing had shown CD8+CD57+ cell expansion detected by flow cytometry. All participating patients were living with severe acquired aplastic anemia. There was no therapy given to any patient before the blood sampling took place. Findings of the study overall: Common to patients and controls were 25 to 30 CD8+ CDR3 sequences.

This clonotype occurred many times. Its antigen is currently unknown. Genomic DNA served as template for TCR beta VDJ and CDR3 profiling. TCRdb re-analysed the reads in MiXCR, keeping a single row per CDR3 protein. The table lists 90,000 to 150,000 distinct CDR3 sequences, under 60% of them singletons. The chain combines TRBV5-4 with TRBJ2-1; 10 bases are a match to TRBD2. This receptor was obtained from a human donor with aplastic anemia. Input material: sorted CD4+, CD8+, or CD8+CD57+ T cells (not recorded which) from PBMCs. In nucleotides, the CDR3 is TGTGCCAGCAGCTTGGCTAGCGGGAGAATCAATGAGCAGTTCTTC. It is translated as CASSLASGRINEQFF.